This T cell receptor beta chain emerged from a study of T cell responses to AZD1222 COVID-19 vaccine. Notes on this clone: The target antigen is unknown.

The table came from immunoSEQ multiplex PCR; TCRdb's copy has only in-frame clones and leaves some out. This table holds around 100,000 clones, about 85% found once. Findings of the study overall: Variant regions that are unmutated are reportedly the target of nearly half of spike-specific TCRs. An increase in Spike-specific TCR breadth and depth was observed after two AZD1222 doses.

The CDR3 contains 14 residues. Germline lookup yields CDR1 SGDLS and CDR2 YYNGEE. Trimming stripped 3 bases from V and 0 bases from J, with 10 bases between. The sequences come from peripheral blood, collected on day 0 of AZD1222 vaccination. The receptor was derived from an adult in good health. The V call is TRBV9, the J call TRBJ2-7; no clear D. DNA of the CDR3: TGTGCCAGCAGCGGGTCAGAGAGCTCCTACGAGCAGTACTTC. Its translation: CASSGSESSYEQYF.